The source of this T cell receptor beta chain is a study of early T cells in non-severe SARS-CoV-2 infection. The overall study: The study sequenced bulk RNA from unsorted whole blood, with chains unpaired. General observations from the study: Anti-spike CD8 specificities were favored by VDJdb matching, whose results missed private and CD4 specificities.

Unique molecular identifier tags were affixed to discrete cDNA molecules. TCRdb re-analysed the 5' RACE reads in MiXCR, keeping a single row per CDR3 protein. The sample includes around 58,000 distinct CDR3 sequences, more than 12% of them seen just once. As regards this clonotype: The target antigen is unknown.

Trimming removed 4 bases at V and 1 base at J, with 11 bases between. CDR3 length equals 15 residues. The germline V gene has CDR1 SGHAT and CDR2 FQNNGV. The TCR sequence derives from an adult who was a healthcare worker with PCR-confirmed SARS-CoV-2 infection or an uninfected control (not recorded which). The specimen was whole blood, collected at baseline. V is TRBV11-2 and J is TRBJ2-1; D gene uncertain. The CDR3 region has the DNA TGTGCCAGCAGCTCAGTATTTGGGTCCTACAATGAGCAGTTCTTC. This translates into CASSSVFGSYNEQFF. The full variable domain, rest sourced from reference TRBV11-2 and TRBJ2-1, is EAGVAQSPRYKIIEKRQSVAFWCNPISGHATLYWYQQILGQGPKLLIQFQNNGVVDDSQLPKDRFSAERLKGVDSTLKIQPAKLEDSAVYLCASSSVFGSYNEQFFGPGTRLTVL.